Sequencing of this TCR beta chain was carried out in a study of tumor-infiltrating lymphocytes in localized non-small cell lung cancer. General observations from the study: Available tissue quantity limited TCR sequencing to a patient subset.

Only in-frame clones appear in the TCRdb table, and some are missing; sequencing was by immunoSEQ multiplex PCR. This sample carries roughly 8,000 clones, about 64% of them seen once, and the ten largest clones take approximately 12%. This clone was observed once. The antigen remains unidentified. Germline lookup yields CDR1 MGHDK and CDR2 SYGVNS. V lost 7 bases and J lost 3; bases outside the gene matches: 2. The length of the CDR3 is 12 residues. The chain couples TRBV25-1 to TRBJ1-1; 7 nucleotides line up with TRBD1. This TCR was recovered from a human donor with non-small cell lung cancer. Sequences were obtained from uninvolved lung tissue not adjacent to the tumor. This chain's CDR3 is CASMGQYTEAFF. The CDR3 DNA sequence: TGTGCCAGCATGGGACAGTACACTGAAGCTTTCTTT.